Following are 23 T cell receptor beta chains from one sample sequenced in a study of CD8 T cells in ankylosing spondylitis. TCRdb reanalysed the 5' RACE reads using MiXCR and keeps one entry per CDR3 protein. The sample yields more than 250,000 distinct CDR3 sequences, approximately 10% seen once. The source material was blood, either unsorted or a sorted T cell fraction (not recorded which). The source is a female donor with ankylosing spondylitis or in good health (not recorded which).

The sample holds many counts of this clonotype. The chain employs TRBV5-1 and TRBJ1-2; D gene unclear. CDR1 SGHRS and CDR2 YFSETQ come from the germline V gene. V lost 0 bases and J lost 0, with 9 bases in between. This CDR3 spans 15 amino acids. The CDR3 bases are TGCGCCAGCAGCTTGGCGTCATTGCCTAACTATGGCTACACCTTC. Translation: CASSLASLPNYGYTF.

The chain's CDR3 is CSARRDRLNEKLFF. In nucleotides, the CDR3 is TGCAGTGCCAGGCGGGACAGGCTCAATGAAAAACTGTTTTTT. The V and J genes are TRBV20-1 and TRBJ1-4; TRBD1 matches 8 bases. The V gene end was trimmed by 6 bases and the J gene end by 5 bases; junction bases not matched to a gene: 8. The CDR3 spans 14 residues. Germline V lookup: CDR1 DFQATT, CDR2 SNEGSKA (reference sequence).

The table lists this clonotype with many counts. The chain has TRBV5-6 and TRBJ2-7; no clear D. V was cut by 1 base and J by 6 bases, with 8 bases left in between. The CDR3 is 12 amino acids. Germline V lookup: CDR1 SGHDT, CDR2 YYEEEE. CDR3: CASSLIGPEQYF. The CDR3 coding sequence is TGTGCCAGCAGCTTGATAGGCCCCGAGCAGTACTTC.

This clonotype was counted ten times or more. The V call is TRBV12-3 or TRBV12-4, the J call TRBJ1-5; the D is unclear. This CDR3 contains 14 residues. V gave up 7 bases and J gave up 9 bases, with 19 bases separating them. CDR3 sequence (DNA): TGTGCCAGCACTAGAGGATTCTGGCAGCCGCCCCAGCATTTT. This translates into CASTRGFWQPPQHF.

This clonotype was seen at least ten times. CDR3 sequence reads: CASSFPSDTQYF. The DNA for the CDR3 is TGTGCCAGCAGCTTCCCTTCAGATACGCAGTATTTT. The gene calls are TRBV7-9 and TRBJ2-3; D gene unclear. V lost 3 bases to trimming and J lost 4 bases, with 5 bases between them. Germline CDR1 and CDR2: SEHNR and FQNEAQ (reference sequence). The CDR3 length is 12 residues.

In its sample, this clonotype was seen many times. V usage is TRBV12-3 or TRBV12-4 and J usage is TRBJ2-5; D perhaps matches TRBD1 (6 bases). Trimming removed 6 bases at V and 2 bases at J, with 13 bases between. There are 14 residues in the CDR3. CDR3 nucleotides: TGTGCCAGCAGGCTAGGACAGTTGCAAGAGACCCAGTACTTC. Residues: CASRLGQLQETQYF.

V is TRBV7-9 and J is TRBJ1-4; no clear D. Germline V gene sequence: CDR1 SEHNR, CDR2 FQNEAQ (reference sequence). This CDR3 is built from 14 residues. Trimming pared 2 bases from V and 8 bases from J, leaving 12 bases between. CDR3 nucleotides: TGTGCCAGCAGCTTACGACCGGACGGGGAAAAACTGTTTTTT. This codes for CASSLRPDGEKLFF. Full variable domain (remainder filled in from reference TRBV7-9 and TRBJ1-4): DTGVSQNPRHKITKRGQNVTFRCDPISEHNRLYWYRQTLGQGPEFLTYFQNEAQLEKSRLLSDRFSAERPKGSFSTLEIQRTEQGDSAMYLCASSLRPDGEKLFFGSGTQLSVL.

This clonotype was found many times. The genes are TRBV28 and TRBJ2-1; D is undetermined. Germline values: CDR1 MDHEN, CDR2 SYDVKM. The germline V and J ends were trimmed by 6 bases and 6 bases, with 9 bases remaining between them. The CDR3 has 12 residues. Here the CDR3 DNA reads TGTGCCAGCAGCCCCCGTCCCAATGAGCAGTTCTTC. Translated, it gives CASSPRPNEQFF.

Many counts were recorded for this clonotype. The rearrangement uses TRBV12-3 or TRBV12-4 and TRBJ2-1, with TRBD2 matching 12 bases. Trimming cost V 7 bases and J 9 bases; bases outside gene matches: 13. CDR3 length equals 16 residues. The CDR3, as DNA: TGTGCCAGCATCCCTCTAGCGGGAGGGCCGGCTAGTGAGCAGTTCTTC. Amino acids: CASIPLAGGPASEQFF.

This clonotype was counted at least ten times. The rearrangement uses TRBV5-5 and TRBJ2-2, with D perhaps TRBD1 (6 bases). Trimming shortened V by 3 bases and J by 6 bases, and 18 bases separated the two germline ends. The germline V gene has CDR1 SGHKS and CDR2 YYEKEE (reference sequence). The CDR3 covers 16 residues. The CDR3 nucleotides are TGTGCCAGCAGCTCCAACCCCCTCAGGGGAGCCGGGGAGCTGTTTTTT. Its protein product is CASSSNPLRGAGELFF.

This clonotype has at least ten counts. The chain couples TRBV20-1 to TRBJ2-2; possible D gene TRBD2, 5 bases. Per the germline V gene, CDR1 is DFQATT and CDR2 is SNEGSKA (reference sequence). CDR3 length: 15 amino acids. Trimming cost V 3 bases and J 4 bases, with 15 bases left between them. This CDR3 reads CSASEGGVSTGELFF. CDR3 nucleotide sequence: TGCAGTGCTAGCGAGGGCGGAGTTTCCACCGGGGAGCTGTTTTTT.

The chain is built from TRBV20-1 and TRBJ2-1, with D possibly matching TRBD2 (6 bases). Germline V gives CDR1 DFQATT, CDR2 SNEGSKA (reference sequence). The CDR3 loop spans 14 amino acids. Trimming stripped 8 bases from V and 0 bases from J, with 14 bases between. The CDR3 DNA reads TGCAGTTTTCCCGGGACTCCCTCCTACAATGAGCAGTTCTTC. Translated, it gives CSFPGTPSYNEQFF.

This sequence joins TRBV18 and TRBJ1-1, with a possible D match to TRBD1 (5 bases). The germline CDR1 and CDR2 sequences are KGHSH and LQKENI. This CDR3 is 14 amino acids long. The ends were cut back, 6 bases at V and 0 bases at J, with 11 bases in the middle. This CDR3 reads CASSGAAMNTEAFF. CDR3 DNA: TGTGCCAGCTCTGGGGCAGCGATGAACACTGAAGCTTTCTTT. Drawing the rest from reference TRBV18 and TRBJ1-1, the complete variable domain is NAGVMQNPRHLVRRRGQEARLRCSPMKGHSHVYWYRQLPEEGLKFMVYLQKENIIDESGMPKERFSAEFPKEGPSILRIQQVVRGDSAAYFCASSGAAMNTEAFFGQGTRLTVV.

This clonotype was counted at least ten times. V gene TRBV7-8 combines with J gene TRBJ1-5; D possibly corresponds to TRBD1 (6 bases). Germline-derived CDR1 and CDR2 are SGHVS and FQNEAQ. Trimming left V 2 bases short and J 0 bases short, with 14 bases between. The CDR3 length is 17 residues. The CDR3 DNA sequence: TGTGCCAGCAGCTTACGGGGAGACAGGAATAGCAATCAGCCCCAGCATTTT. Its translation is CASSLRGDRNSNQPQHF.

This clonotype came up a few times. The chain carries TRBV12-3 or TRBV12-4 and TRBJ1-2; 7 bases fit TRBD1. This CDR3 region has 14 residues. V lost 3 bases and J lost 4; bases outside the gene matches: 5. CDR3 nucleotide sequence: TGTGCCAGCAGTTTCGGCGGGACAGTCTATGGCTACACCTTC. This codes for CASSFGGTVYGYTF.

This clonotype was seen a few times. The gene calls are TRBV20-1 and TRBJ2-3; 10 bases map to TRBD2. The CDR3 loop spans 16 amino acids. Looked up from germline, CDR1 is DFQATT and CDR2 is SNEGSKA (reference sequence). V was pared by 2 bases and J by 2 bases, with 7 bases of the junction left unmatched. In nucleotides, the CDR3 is TGCAGTGCTAGAATGACTAGCGGGCCGCACACAGATACGCAGTATTTT. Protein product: CSARMTSGPHTDTQYF.

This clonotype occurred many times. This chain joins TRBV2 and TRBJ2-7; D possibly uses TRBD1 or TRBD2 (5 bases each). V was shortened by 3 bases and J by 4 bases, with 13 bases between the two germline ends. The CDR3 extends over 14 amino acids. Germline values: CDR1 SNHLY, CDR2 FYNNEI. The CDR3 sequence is CASSEGRMRYEQYF. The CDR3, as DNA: TGTGCCAGCAGTGAGGGACGGATGAGATACGAGCAGTACTTC. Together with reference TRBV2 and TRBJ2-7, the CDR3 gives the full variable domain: EPEVTQTPSHQVTQMGQEVILRCVPISNHLYFYWYRQILGQKVEFLVSFYNNEISEKSEIFDDQFSVERPDGSNFTLKIRSTKLEDSAMYFCASSEGRMRYEQYFGPGTRLTVT.

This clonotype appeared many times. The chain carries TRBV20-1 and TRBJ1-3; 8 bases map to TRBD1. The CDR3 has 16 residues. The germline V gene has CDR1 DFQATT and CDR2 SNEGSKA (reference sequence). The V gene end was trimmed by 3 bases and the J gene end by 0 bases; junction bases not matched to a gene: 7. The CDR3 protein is CSARGLTGGSGNTIYF. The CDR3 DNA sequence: TGCAGTGCTAGGGGATTAACAGGGGGCTCTGGAAACACCATATATTTT.

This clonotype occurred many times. Here the CDR3 reads CASSSSQGLSNQPQHF. In DNA, the CDR3 is TGTGCCAGCAGCTCTTCACAGGGCCTTAGCAATCAGCCCCAGCATTTT. The chain joins TRBV7-6 to TRBJ1-5, with D possibly matching TRBD1 (6 bases). V lost 4 bases to trimming and J lost 0 bases, with 13 bases between them. Germline V gene data show CDR1 as SGHVS and CDR2 as FNYEAQ. The CDR3 consists of 16 residues.

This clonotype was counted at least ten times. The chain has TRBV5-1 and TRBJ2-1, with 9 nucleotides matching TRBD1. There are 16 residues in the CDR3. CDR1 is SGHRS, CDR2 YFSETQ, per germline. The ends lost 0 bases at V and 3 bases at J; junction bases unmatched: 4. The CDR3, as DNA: TGCGCCAGCAGCTTGGAAGGGACAGGGCTCTACAATGAGCAGTTCTTC. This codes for CASSLEGTGLYNEQFF.

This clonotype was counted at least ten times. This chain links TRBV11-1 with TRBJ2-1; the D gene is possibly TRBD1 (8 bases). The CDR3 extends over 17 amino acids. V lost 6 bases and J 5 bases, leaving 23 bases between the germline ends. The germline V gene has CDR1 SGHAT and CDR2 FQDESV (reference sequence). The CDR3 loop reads CASSFGPGQGGHNEQFF. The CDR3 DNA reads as TGTGCCAGCAGTTTTGGGCCTGGACAGGGAGGGCACAATGAGCAGTTCTTC.

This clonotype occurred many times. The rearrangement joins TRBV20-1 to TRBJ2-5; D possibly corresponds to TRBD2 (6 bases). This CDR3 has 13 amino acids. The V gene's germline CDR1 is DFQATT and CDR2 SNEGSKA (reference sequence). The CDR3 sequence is CSMGTAKIKTQYF. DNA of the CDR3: TGCAGCATGGGGACTGCCAAGATTAAGACCCAGTACTTC.

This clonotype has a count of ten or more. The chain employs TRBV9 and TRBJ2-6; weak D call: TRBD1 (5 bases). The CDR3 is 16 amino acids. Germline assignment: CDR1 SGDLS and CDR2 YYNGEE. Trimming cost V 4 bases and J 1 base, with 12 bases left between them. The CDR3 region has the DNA TGTGCCAGCAGCTCCCCGGCAGGGTCTGGGGCCAACGTCCTGACTTTC. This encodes CASSSPAGSGANVLTF.